This TCR beta chain was recorded in a study of cytomegalovirus exposure and HLA in healthy donors. Germline CDR1 is SGHRS and CDR2 is YFSETQ. V lost 1 base and J 7 bases, leaving 17 bases between the germline ends. This CDR3 has 16 amino acids. To note about this clone: Its specificity is unknown.

In the PCR, 60 Vbeta and 13 Jbeta primers were used. Sequencing used immunoSEQ multiplex PCR; TCRdb keeps in-frame clones, though not all of them. The sample table sets out about 51,000 clones. Notes on the study in general: The authors considered a cluster of highly shared sequence variants likely to be a sequencing artifact. Later analysis reportedly placed an Asian-associated ancestry cluster below the approximately 700-donor mean in N-insertions. Presence/absence analyses supposed approximately even sequencing depth among donors.

The sequence derives from a man aged 35 to 55 in good health and CMV-seropositive. Sequencing used PBMCs. J is TRBJ2-2 and V is TRBV5-1; the D gene is possibly TRBD1 (6 bases). Written as DNA, the CDR3 is TGCGCCAGCAGCTTGTCTTGGACAGTGCAAGGCGGGGAGCTGTTTTTT. This translates into CASSLSWTVQGGELFF.